The rows below give T cell receptor beta chains drawn from one sample of a study of blood T cell repertoires in COVID-19. TCRdb keeps only in-frame clones here, not all; method: immunoSEQ multiplex PCR. Of roughly 250,000 clones in the sample, around 89% were seen once. The specimen sequenced was peripheral blood. These receptors were taken from a man aged 25 to 40 with acute or convalescent COVID-19. CDR3s leave out the opening cysteine and the closing phenylalanine or tryptophan. The order of the fields is clone size, V gene, CDR3 protein. Clone size, where shown, is once, few, many, or a class for clones that have expanded.

clone_size: -; v_call: TRBV5-1; cdr3_aa: ASSLQGGPYEQY
clone_size: -; v_call: TRBV27; cdr3_aa: ASSLNPTGGFSYEQY
clone_size: -; v_call: TRBV19; cdr3_aa: ATEGQGTTGLH
clone_size: once; v_call: TRBV4-1; cdr3_aa: ASSHSLTSTQETQY
clone_size: -; v_call: TRBV27; cdr3_aa: ASSWAAGNTEAF
clone_size: -; v_call: TRBV2; cdr3_aa: ASSGQSNTEAF
clone_size: -; v_call: TRBV11-2; cdr3_aa: ASSFYSNEQY
clone_size: -; v_call: TRBV11-3; cdr3_aa: ASAGAGELF
clone_size: once; v_call: TRBV2; cdr3_aa: ASSPPGGTEAF
clone_size: -; v_call: TRBV6-5; cdr3_aa: ASSYYRGGLYYGYT
clone_size: once; v_call: TRBV7-8; cdr3_aa: ASTYEANYGYT
clone_size: -; v_call: TRBV5-1; cdr3_aa: ASSPQGEGYT
clone_size: -; v_call: TRBV29-1; cdr3_aa: SVGAGTGGYEQY
clone_size: -; v_call: TRBV3-1/TRBV3-2; cdr3_aa: ASSQAAWTGRDEQF
clone_size: -; v_call: TRBV18; cdr3_aa: ASSPPDRGRTEAF
clone_size: -; v_call: TRBV27; cdr3_aa: ASSRTVSYGYT
clone_size: -; v_call: TRBV7-2; cdr3_aa: ASSLGPGGNNSPLH
clone_size: few; v_call: TRBV5-1; cdr3_aa: ASSSGHNANTGELF
clone_size: -; v_call: TRBV6-5; cdr3_aa: ASSPGLTLGREQY
clone_size: -; v_call: TRBV6-5; cdr3_aa: ASRSGGQGANVLT
clone_size: -; v_call: TRBV2; cdr3_aa: ASKTGSTTSSTEAF
clone_size: -; v_call: TRBV11-2; cdr3_aa: ASSQGVTGNTIY
clone_size: -; v_call: TRBV7-9; cdr3_aa: ASSPPWRGMSYEQY
clone_size: -; v_call: TRBV12-3/TRBV12-4; cdr3_aa: ASRPHDTRVPH